Each of the 5 T cell receptor beta chains below was sequenced from the same sample in a study of T cell responses to AZD1222 COVID-19 vaccine listed by TCRdb under 2021. The sample's time point label, decoded: baseline before first vaccination. Libraries were made using the immunoSEQ multiplex PCR assay. TCRdb provides this immuneACCESS table in a form limited to in-frame rearrangements. Some clones are lacking; in checked studies, under half of them reflect an unresolved V gene, and why the rest are absent is not known. In all, the sample holds about 160,000 clones, and approximately 93% of those were seen once. The top ten constitute about 1% of the sample. The sequences come from peripheral blood, collected on day 0 of AZD1222 vaccination. These receptor sequences come from an adult in good health.

The chain is built from TRBV7-9 and TRBJ1-5; weak D call: TRBD1 (5 bases). CDR1 is SEHNR, CDR2 FQNEAQ, per germline (reference sequence). The length of the CDR3 is 15 residues. V lost 1 base to trimming and J lost 4 bases, with 11 bases between them. CDR3 in amino acids: CASSLGQGLNQPQHF. DNA of the CDR3: TGTGCCAGCAGCTTAGGGCAGGGCCTAAATCAGCCCCAGCATTTT.

This clone was seen a single time. This chain connects TRBV6-1 to TRBJ1-5; D not resolved. Germline CDR1 is MNHNS and CDR2 is SASEGT. Trimming removed 2 bases from V and 2 bases from J, with 13 bases in between. The CDR3 length is 16 residues. CDR3 sequence (DNA): TGTGCCAGCAGTGAAAGGCCTTCAAAAGGCAATCAGCCCCAGCATTTT. This sequence encodes CASSERPSKGNQPQHF.

The rearrangement joins TRBV28 to TRBJ1-1; D is perhaps TRBD1 (5 bases). Germline CDR1 is MDHEN and CDR2 is SYDVKM. The CDR3 totals 12 residues. The V gene lost 5 bases and the J gene lost 9 bases, with 13 bases spanning the gap. CDR3 residues: CASSPGVGKAFF. CDR3 in DNA: TGTGCCAGCAGTCCGGGGGTAGGGAAAGCTTTCTTT.

V and J are TRBV4-1 and TRBJ1-6; 7 positions agree with TRBD1. Looked up from germline, CDR1 is MGHRA and CDR2 is YSYEKL. With 6 bases clipped from V and 8 bases from J, the junction kept 13 bases outside the gene matches. This CDR3 spans 16 amino acids. For the CDR3, the DNA is TGCGCCAGCAGTCAAATTACCAGGGGGTTGGATTCACCCCTCCACTTT. Amino acids: CASSQITRGLDSPLHF.

The V and J genes are TRBV4-2 and TRBJ1-5; no reliable D call. V lost 0 bases and J lost 7, with 13 bases in between. The CDR3 runs to 15 residues. Germline V CDR1 and CDR2: LGHNA, YNFKEQ. The CDR3 is CASSQEDGMGQPQHF. CDR3 bases: TGTGCCAGCAGCCAAGAGGACGGAATGGGCCAGCCCCAGCATTTT.